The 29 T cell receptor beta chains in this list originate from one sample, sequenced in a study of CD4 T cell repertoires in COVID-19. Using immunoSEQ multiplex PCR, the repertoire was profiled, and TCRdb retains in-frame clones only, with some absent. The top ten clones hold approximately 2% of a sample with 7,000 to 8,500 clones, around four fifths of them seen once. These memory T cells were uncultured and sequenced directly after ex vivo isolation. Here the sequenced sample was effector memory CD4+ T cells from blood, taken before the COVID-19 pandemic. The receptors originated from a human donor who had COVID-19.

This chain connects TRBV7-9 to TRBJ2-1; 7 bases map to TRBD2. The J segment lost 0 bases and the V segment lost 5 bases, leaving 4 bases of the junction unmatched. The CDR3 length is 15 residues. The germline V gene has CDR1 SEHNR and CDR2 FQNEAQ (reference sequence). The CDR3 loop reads CASSPSGSSYNEQFF. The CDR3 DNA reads TGTGCCAGCAGCCCTAGCGGAAGCTCCTACAATGAGCAGTTCTTC.

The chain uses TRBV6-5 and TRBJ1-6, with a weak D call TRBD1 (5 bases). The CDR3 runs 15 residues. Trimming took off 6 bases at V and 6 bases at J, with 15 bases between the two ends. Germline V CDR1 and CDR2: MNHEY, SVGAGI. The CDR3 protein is CASRRVMGGNSPLHF. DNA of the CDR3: TGTGCCAGCAGGAGGGTAATGGGGGGTAATTCACCCCTCCACTTT.

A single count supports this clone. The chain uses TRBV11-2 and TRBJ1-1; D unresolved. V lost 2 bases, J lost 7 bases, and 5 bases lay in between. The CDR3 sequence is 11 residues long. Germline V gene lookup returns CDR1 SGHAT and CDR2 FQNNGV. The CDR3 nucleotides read TGTGCCAGCAGCTTATCGGGTGAAGCTTTCTTT. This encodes CASSLSGEAFF.

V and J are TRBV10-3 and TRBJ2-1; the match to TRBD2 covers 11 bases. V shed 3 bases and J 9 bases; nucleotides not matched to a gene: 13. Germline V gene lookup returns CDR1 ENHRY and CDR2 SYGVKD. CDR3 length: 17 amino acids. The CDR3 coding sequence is TGTGCCATCAGTGAACCCGGGACTAGCGGAGAACGGGGTGAGCAGTTCTTC. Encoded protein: CAISEPGTSGERGEQFF.

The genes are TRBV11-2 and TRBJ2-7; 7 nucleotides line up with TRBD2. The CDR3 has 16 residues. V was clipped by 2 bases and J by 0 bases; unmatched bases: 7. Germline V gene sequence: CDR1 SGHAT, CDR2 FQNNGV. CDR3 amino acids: CASSLKSASGSYEQYF. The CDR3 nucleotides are TGTGCCAGCAGCTTAAAATCTGCTAGCGGCTCCTACGAGCAGTACTTC.

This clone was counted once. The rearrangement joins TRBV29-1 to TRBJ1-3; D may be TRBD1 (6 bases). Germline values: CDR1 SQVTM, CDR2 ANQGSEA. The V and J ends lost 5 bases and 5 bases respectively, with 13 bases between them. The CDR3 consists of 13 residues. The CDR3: CSVSIGGRNTIYF. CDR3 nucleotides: TGCAGCGTTTCAATCGGGGGGCGAAACACCATATATTTT. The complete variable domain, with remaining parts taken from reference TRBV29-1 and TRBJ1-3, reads SAVISQKPSRDICQRGTSLTIQCQVDSQVTMMFWYRQQPGQSLTLIATANQGSEATYESGFVIDKFPISRPNLTFSTLTVSNMSPEDSSIYLCSVSIGGRNTIYFGEGSWLTVV.

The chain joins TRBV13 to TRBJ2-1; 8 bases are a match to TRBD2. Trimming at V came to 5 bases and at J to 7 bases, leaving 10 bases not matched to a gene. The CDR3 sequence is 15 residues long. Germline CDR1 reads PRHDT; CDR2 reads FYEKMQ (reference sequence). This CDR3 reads CASSPSGRVGNEQFF. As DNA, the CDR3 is TGTGCCAGCAGCCCCTCCGGGAGGGTGGGGAATGAGCAGTTCTTC.

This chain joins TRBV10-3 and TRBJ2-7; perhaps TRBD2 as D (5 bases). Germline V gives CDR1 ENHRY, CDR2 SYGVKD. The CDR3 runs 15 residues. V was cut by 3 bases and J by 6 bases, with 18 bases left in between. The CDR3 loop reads CAISENGSKGSEQYF. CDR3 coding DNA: TGTGCCATCAGTGAAAATGGGTCTAAAGGGAGCGAGCAGTACTTC.

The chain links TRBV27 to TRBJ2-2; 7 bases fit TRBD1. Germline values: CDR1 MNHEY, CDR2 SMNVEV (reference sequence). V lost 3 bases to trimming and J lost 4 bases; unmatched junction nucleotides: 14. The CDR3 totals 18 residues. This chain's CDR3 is CASSFRLDRRVFTGELFF. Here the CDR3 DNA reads TGTGCCAGCAGTTTCCGATTGGACAGGCGGGTGTTCACCGGGGAGCTGTTTTTT.

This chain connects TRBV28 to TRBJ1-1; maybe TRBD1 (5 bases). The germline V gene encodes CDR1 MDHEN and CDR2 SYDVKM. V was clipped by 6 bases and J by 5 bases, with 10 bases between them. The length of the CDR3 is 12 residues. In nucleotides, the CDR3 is TGTGCCAGCAGGGGGGGATGGACTGAAGCTTTCTTT. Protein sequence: CASRGGWTEAFF.

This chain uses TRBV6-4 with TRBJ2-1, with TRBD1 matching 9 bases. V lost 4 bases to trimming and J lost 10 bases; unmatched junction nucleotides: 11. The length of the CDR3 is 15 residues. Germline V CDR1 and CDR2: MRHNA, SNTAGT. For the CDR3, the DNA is TGTGCCAGCAGTGCCCAATCGACAGGGGGAGGGGAGCAGTTCTTC. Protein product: CASSAQSTGGGEQFF.

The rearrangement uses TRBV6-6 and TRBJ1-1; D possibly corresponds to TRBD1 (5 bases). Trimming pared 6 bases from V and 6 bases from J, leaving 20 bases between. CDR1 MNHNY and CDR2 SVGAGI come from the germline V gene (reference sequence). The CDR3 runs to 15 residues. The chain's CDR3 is CASSAVGGGSSEAFF. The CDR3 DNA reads TGTGCCAGCAGCGCCGTGGGGGGGGGATCATCTGAAGCTTTCTTT.

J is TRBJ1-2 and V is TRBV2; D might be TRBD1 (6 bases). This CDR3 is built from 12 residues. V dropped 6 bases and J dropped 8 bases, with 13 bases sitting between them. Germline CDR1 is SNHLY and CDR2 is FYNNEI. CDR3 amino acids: CASRQGIEGYTF. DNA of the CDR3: TGTGCCAGCAGACAGGGAATCGAAGGCTACACCTTC. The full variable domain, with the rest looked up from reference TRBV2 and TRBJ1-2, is EPEVTQTPSHQVTQMGQEVILRCVPISNHLYFYWYRQILGQKVEFLVSFYNNEISEKSEIFDDQFSVERPDGSNFTLKIRSTKLEDSAMYFCASRQGIEGYTFGSGTRLTVV.

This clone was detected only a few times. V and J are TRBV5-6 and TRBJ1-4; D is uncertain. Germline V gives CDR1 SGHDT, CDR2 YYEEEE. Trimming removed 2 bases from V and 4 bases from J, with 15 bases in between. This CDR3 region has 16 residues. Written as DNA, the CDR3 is TGTGCCAGCAGCTTAAACAGTTTCGTATATAATGAAAAACTGTTTTTT. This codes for CASSLNSFVYNEKLFF.

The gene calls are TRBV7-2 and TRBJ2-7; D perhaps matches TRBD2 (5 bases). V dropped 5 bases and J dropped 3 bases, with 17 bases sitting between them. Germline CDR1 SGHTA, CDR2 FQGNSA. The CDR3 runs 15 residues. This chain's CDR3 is CASSLPRRQIYEQYF. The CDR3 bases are TGTGCCAGCAGCCTCCCGAGGAGGCAGATCTACGAGCAGTACTTC.

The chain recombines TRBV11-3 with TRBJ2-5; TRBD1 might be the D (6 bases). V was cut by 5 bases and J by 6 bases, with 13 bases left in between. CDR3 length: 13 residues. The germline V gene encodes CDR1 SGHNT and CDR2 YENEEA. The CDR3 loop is CASSAGAAQTQYF. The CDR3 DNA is TGTGCCAGCAGCGCAGGGGCGGCCCAGACCCAGTACTTC.

DNA of the CDR3: TGCGCCAGCAGCTTGAGTGCTAGCGGGCCCAGCTCCTACAATGAGCAGTTCTTC. This translates into CASSLSASGPSSYNEQFF. The chain carries TRBV5-1 and TRBJ2-1; 8 nucleotides agree with TRBD2. CDR1 is SGHRS and CDR2 is YFSETQ in the germline V gene. Trimming took 1 base from V and 0 from J; bases not matched to a gene: 9. The CDR3 sequence is 18 residues long.

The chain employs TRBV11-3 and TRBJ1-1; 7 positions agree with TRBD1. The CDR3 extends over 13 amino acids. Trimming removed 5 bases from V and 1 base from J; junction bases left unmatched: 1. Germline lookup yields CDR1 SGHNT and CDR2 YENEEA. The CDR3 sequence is CASSRTGNTEAFF. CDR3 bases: TGTGCCAGCAGCCGGACAGGGAACACTGAAGCTTTCTTT. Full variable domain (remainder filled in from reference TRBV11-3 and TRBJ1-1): EAGVVQSPRYKIIEKKQPVAFWCNPISGHNTLYWYLQNLGQGPELLIRYENEEAVDDSQLPKDRFSAERLKGVDSTLKIQPAELGDSAVYLCASSRTGNTEAFFGQGTRLTVV.

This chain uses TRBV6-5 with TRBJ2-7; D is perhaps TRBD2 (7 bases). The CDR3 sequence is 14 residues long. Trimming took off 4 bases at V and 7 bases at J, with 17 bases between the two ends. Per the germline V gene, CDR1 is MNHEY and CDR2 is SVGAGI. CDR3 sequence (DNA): TGTGCCAGCAGTTCGACTCCGAGGGGGGGAGAGCAGTACTTC. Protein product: CASSSTPRGGEQYF.

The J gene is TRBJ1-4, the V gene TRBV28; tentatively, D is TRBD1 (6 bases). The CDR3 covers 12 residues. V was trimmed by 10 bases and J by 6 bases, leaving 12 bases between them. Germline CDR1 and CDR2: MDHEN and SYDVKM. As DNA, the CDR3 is TGTGCCATCAAGGCAGGGGATGAAAAACTGTTTTTT. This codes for CAIKAGDEKLFF.

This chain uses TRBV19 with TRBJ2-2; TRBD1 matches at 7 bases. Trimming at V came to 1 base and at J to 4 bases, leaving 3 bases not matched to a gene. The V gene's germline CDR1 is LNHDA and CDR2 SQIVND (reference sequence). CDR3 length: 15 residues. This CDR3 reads CASSIVAGGTGELFF. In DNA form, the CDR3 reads TGTGCCAGTAGTATAGTGGCAGGGGGCACCGGGGAGCTGTTTTTT.

The CDR3 DNA reads TGTGCCAGCAGCGAGTGGACTCTTGAAAATGAAAAACTGTTTTTT. Protein: CASSEWTLENEKLFF. The rearrangement joins TRBV11-2 to TRBJ1-4; D gene unclear. The CDR3 has 15 amino acids. CDR1 and CDR2 (germline): SGHAT, FQNNGV. V was pared by 5 bases and J by 5 bases, with 15 bases between.

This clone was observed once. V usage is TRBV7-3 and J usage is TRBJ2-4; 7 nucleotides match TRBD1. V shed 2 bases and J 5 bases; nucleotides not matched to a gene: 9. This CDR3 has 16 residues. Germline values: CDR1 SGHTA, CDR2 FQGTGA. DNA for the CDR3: TGTGCCAGCAGCTTAGATTCGGCAGGGGGAGAAAACATTCAGTACTTC. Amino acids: CASSLDSAGGENIQYF.

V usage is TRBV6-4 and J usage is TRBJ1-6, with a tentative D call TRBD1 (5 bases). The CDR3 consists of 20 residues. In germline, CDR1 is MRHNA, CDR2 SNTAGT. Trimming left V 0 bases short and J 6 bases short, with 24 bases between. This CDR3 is CASSDSSLGVGRAVNSPLHF. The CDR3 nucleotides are TGTGCCAGCAGTGACTCGAGTCTGGGGGTTGGGAGGGCAGTTAATTCACCCCTCCACTTT.

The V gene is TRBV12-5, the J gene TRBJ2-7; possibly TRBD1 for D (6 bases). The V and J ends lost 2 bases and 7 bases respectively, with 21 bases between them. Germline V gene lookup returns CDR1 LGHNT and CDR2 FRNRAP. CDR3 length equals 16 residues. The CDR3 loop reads CASGLSRQAPGLEQYF. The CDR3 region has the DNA TGTGCTAGTGGTTTGTCCAGACAGGCGCCGGGGTTGGAGCAGTACTTC.

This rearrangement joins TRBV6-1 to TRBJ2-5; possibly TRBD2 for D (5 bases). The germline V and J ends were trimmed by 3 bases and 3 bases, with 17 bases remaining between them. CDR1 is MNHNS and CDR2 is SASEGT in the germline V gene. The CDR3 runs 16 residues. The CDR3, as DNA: TGTGCCAGCAGTGACGGGTATGGACGGGGAAAAGAGACCCAGTACTTC. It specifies CASSDGYGRGKETQYF.

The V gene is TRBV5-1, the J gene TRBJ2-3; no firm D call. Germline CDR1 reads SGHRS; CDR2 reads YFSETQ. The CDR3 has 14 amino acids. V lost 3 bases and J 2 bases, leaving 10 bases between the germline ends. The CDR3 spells CASSWQTSTDTQYF. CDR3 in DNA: TGCGCCAGCAGCTGGCAGACTTCCACAGATACGCAGTATTTT.

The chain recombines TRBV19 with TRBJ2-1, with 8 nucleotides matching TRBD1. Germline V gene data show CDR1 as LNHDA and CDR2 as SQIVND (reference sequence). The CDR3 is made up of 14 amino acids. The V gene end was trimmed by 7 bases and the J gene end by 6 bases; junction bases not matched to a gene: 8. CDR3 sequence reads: CASISIGTGNEQFF. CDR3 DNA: TGTGCCAGTATCTCAATAGGGACAGGCAATGAGCAGTTCTTC.

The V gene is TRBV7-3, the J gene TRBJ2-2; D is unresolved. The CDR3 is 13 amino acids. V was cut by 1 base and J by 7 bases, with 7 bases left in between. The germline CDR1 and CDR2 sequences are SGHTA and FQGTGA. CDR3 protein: CASSLNSVGELFF. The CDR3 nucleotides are TGTGCCAGCAGCTTAAATAGTGTCGGGGAGCTGTTTTTT.